This TCR beta chain was identified during a study of T cells after yellow fever vaccination. General study points: In post-booster samples, most primary-vaccination clones reappeared (approximately 96% CD4, 88% CD8). Contamination by abundant bulk-population clonotypes could be present in FACS-sorted repertoires.

The CDR3 consists of 15 residues. Looked up from germline, CDR1 is MNHNY and CDR2 is SVGAGI (reference sequence). Unmatched junction bases numbered 5, after V lost 2 bases and J lost 2 bases. TCRdb re-derived calls from the 5' RACE reads in MiXCR, one entry per CDR3 protein. The sample records roughly 190,000 distinct CDR3 sequences, 9.5% to 12% being singletons. In regard to this clonotype: No antigen is known for it.

V and J are TRBV6-6 and TRBJ1-1, with 7 bases matching TRBD1. This specimen was CD8+ T cells sorted from PBMCs, taken 15 days after the yellow fever booster vaccination. This receptor was obtained from a man aged 18 to 30 who received the YFV17D yellow fever vaccine. The CDR3 region is CASSYTDRVNTEAFF. In nucleotides, the CDR3 is TGTGCCAGCAGTTACACCGACAGGGTAAACACTGAAGCTTTCTTT.